Each of the 20 T cell receptor beta chains below was sequenced from the same sample in a study of T cells after yellow fever vaccination. TCRdb reprocessed the 5' RACE reads with MiXCR, giving one entry per CDR3 protein. In the table there are a few hundred thousand distinct CDR3 sequences, roughly 3.9% of which are singletons. Sequencing was performed on PBMCs, taken 5 days after the yellow fever booster vaccination. The source of these receptors is a man aged 18 to 30 who received the YFV17D yellow fever vaccine.

This clonotype was seen ten or more times. The rearrangement uses TRBV20-1 and TRBJ2-2, with TRBD1 matching over 7 bases. Per germline, CDR1 DFQATT and CDR2 SNEGSKA (reference sequence). CDR3 length equals 13 residues. The V gene end was trimmed by 3 bases and the J gene end by 6 bases; junction bases not matched to a gene: 4. CDR3 in amino acids: CSASGQGAGELFF. CDR3 in DNA: TGCAGTGCTAGTGGGCAGGGGGCCGGGGAGCTGTTTTTT.

The table lists this clonotype with many counts. The chain links TRBV10-3 to TRBJ2-7; perhaps TRBD2 as D (6 bases). In germline, CDR1 is ENHRY, CDR2 SYGVKD. This CDR3 has 14 residues. Trimming took 10 bases from V and 2 from J, leaving 18 bases between them. The CDR3 DNA follows: TGTGCCAGTAGTGTGCTCGGGGGACCCTACGAGCAGTACGTC. Its translation is CASSVLGGPYEQYV.

J is TRBJ2-2 and V is TRBV30, with 10 bases that match TRBD2. Germline loops: CDR1 GTSNPN, CDR2 SVGIG (reference sequence). This CDR3 is 17 amino acids long. V lost 0 bases and J lost 3; bases outside the gene matches: 7. The CDR3 here is CAWSVPGLADYTGELFF. CDR3 coding DNA: TGTGCCTGGAGTGTACCTGGACTAGCGGACTACACCGGGGAGCTGTTTTTT. Drawing the rest from reference TRBV30 and TRBJ2-2, the complete variable domain is SQTIHQWPATLVQPVGSPLSLECTVEGTSNPNLYWYRQAAGRGLQLLFYSVGIGQISSEVPQNLSASRPQDRQFILSSKKLLLSDSGFYLCAWSVPGLADYTGELFFGEGSRLTVL.

This clonotype showed up just a few times. The DNA for the CDR3 is TGTGCCAGCAGCTTGGGGCAACCGTTTGAAGCTTTCTTT. It is translated as CASSLGQPFEAFF. The chain is built from TRBV7-3 and TRBJ1-1, with a weak D call TRBD1 (5 bases). Trimming took off 3 bases at V and 7 bases at J, with 12 bases between the two ends. There are 13 residues in the CDR3. Germline lookup yields CDR1 SGHTA and CDR2 FQGTGA.

This clonotype was recorded a few times. This chain uses TRBV19 with TRBJ2-7; D remains ambiguous. This CDR3 is 14 amino acids long. The germline gives CDR1 LNHDA, CDR2 SQIVND (reference sequence). V was pared by 9 bases and J by 6 bases, with 21 bases between. The CDR3 DNA follows: TGTGCCAGCCAAAGGGTGATCGCAGTGGGCGAGCAGTACGTC. Translation: CASQRVIAVGEQYV.

In this sample, this clonotype turned up many times. The genes are TRBV29-1 and TRBJ1-1; TRBD1 agrees at 9 bases. The length of the CDR3 is 15 residues. J gave up 7 bases and V 6 bases, and 15 bases lay outside the gene matches. Germline values: CDR1 SQVTM, CDR2 ANQGSEA. CDR3 sequence: CSVLRPGQGRYEAFF. The CDR3 DNA sequence: TGCAGCGTCTTACGTCCGGGACAGGGAAGGTATGAAGCTTTCTTT.

The genes are TRBV7-2 and TRBJ2-7; D is undetermined. Germline values: CDR1 SGHTA, CDR2 FQGNSA. The CDR3 length is 13 residues. V dropped 5 bases and J dropped 3 bases, with 11 bases sitting between them. CDR3 sequence: CASSVYQNYEQYF. The CDR3 coding sequence is TGTGCCAGCAGCGTATACCAGAACTACGAGCAGTACTTC.

CDR3: CASDSVGPGSYGYTF. The CDR3 region has the DNA TGTGCCAGTGACTCCGTAGGACCGGGATCTTATGGCTACACCTTC. V is TRBV19 and J is TRBJ1-2; no reliable D call. This CDR3 has 15 residues. The germline CDR1 and CDR2 sequences are LNHDA and SQIVND (reference sequence). V was cut by 8 bases and J by 5 bases, with 21 bases left in between.

This clonotype was detected ten times or more. This sequence joins TRBV7-6 and TRBJ2-1; D may be TRBD2 (6 bases). Trimming cost V 2 bases and J 0 bases, with 8 bases left between them. The length of the CDR3 is 15 residues. Germline V gene sequence: CDR1 SGHVS, CDR2 FNYEAQ. The DNA for the CDR3 is TGTGCCAGCAGCTTACGGGGGAGCTCCTACAATGAGCAGTTCTTC. It yields the protein CASSLRGSSYNEQFF.

This clonotype was seen a handful of times. This rearrangement joins TRBV7-9 to TRBJ2-1; D unresolved. CDR3 length: 12 amino acids. Trimming left V 2 bases short and J 7 bases short, with 6 bases between. CDR1 is SEHNR, CDR2 FQNEAQ, per germline (reference sequence). The CDR3 loop is CASSLTINEQFF. In DNA, the CDR3 is TGTGCCAGCAGCTTAACGATTAATGAGCAGTTCTTC. Full variable domain (outside the CDR3, taken from reference TRBV7-9 and TRBJ2-1): DTGVSQNPRHKITKRGQNVTFRCDPISEHNRLYWYRQTLGQGPEFLTYFQNEAQLEKSRLLSDRFSAERPKGSFSTLEIQRTEQGDSAMYLCASSLTINEQFFGPGTRLTVL.

The chain joins TRBV5-4 to TRBJ2-5, with 11 bases lining up with TRBD2. With 0 bases clipped from V and 5 bases from J, the junction kept 12 bases outside the gene matches. Germline V lookup: CDR1 SGHNT, CDR2 YYREEE (reference sequence). The CDR3 is made up of 18 amino acids. CDR3 amino acids: CASSLGGLAGGLRETQYF. In DNA form, the CDR3 reads TGTGCCAGCAGCTTGGGGGGCCTAGCGGGGGGCTTAAGGGAGACCCAGTACTTC.

This clonotype was seen many times. The V and J genes are TRBV18 and TRBJ2-5; 7 bases map to TRBD1. Germline assignment: CDR1 KGHSH and CDR2 LQKENI. With V trimmed by 5 bases and J by 1 base, 10 bases remained unmatched. This CDR3 has 16 residues. The CDR3 loop reads CASSSTYRQGQETQYF. CDR3 bases: TGTGCCAGCTCATCAACGTACAGACAGGGCCAAGAGACCCAGTACTTC.

This clonotype was detected many times. V gene TRBV7-9 combines with J gene TRBJ2-7; 11 bases fit TRBD1. Germline CDR1 and CDR2: SEHNR and FQNEAQ (reference sequence). This CDR3 comprises 19 residues. V gave up 4 bases and J gave up 3 bases; unmatched junction bases: 17. The CDR3 DNA is TGTGCCAGCAGCTCCCCGAACTCCGGGACAGGGGGAGCTTACTACGAGCAGTACTTC. Its translation: CASSSPNSGTGGAYYEQYF.

The chain uses TRBV19 and TRBJ2-5, with TRBD1 matching 9 bases. Trimming took 1 base from V and 5 from J; bases not matched to a gene: 8. The CDR3 is 16 residues long. Germline loops: CDR1 LNHDA, CDR2 SQIVND (reference sequence). The CDR3 reads CASSIADRGTWETQYF. Here the CDR3 DNA reads TGTGCCAGTAGTATAGCCGACAGGGGGACTTGGGAGACCCAGTACTTC.

This clonotype came up many times. The V call is TRBV5-1, the J call TRBJ2-3; 10 bases are a match to TRBD2. The junction had 12 bases not matched to a gene; V was cut back by 5 bases and J by 6 bases. Germline CDR1 is SGHRS and CDR2 is YFSETQ. The CDR3 spans 16 residues. For the CDR3, the DNA is TGCGCCAGCAGAATTGAGCGGGGGGGAAATATCGATACGCAGTATTTT. Amino acids: CASRIERGGNIDTQYF.

This chain joins TRBV7-9 and TRBJ2-5; D call uncertain. V was shortened by 4 bases and J by 6 bases, with 9 bases between the two germline ends. CDR1 is SEHNR and CDR2 is FQNEAQ in the germline V gene (reference sequence). This CDR3 comprises 12 residues. As DNA, the CDR3 is TGTGCCAGCAGCTCCCCGATACAGACCCAGTACTTC. Its translation: CASSSPIQTQYF.

This clonotype showed up just a few times. The chain combines TRBV6-2 or TRBV6-3 with TRBJ1-1; D unclear. Germline values: CDR1 MNHEY, CDR2 SVGEGT. The V and J ends lost 2 bases and 1 base respectively, with 8 bases between them. There are 14 residues in the CDR3. CDR3 DNA: TGTGCCAGCAGTTACACCACACAGAACACTGAAGCTTTCTTT. Translation: CASSYTTQNTEAFF.

This clonotype was picked up a small number of times. The V gene is TRBV28, the J gene TRBJ2-5; 7 bases align to TRBD1. This CDR3 has 15 residues. The germline gives CDR1 MDHEN, CDR2 SYDVKM. V dropped 6 bases and J dropped 1; count of bases not matched to a gene: 8. The CDR3 here is CASSPNRGTQETQYF. The CDR3 DNA is TGTGCCAGCAGCCCTAACAGGGGCACCCAAGAGACCCAGTACTTC.

This clonotype has ten or more counts. This chain connects TRBV5-1 to TRBJ1-1, with unresolved D. Germline CDR1 reads SGHRS; CDR2 reads YFSETQ. The CDR3 sequence is 15 residues long. Between the trimmed V and J ends, which lost 0 bases and 4 bases, there was a span of 13 bases. CDR3 bases: TGCGCCAGCAGCTTGGTGACCGGTCTTACCACTGAAGCTTTCTTT. This translates into CASSLVTGLTTEAFF.

The V gene is TRBV28, the J gene TRBJ1-1, with D unresolved. Germline V gene lookup returns CDR1 MDHEN and CDR2 SYDVKM. This CDR3 region has 11 residues. Trimming cost V 5 bases and J 11 bases, with 12 bases left between them. The CDR3 region has the DNA TGTGCCAGCAGTGAGGATATTGCGGCTTTCTTT. It encodes CASSEDIAAFF.